Shown below are 21 T cell receptor beta chains from a single sample sequenced in a study of blood T cell repertoires in COVID-19. The method was immunoSEQ multiplex PCR; TCRdb's version includes in-frame clones alone and lacks a portion of them. Of some 160,000 clones listed, just under 85% are singletons. The sequencing sample was made of peripheral blood. These receptors were obtained from a woman older than 75 with COVID-19, enrolled during active disease.

This clone appeared a few times. V is TRBV10-3 and J is TRBJ2-2, with 9 bases identical to TRBD2. Unmatched junction bases numbered 4, after V lost 7 bases and J lost 4 bases. The CDR3 has 14 residues. Germline assignment: CDR1 ENHRY and CDR2 SYGVKD. CDR3 loop: CAITSGDFTGELFF. CDR3 nucleotide sequence: TGTGCCATCACTAGCGGGGACTTCACCGGGGAGCTGTTTTTT.

The rearrangement joins TRBV3-1 (or the pseudogene TRBV3-2) to TRBJ2-2, with D perhaps matching TRBD2 (6 bases). The germline gives CDR1 LGHDT, CDR2 YNNKEL (reference sequence). CDR3 length: 15 amino acids. V lost 4 bases and J lost 3, with 12 bases in between. The CDR3 here is CASSPPRGYTGELFF. The CDR3 bases are TGTGCCAGCAGCCCGCCCCGGGGGTACACCGGGGAGCTGTTTTTT.

This chain joins TRBV28 and TRBJ1-1, with no clear D. The V gene's germline CDR1 is MDHEN and CDR2 SYDVKM. The CDR3 consists of 15 residues. Trimming left V 6 bases short and J 0 bases short, with 14 bases between. CDR3 amino acids: CASSHSITMNTEAFF. The CDR3 DNA is TGTGCCAGCAGCCATTCAATAACAATGAACACTGAAGCTTTCTTT.

This clone was found a few times. The rearrangement links TRBV4-1 to TRBJ1-4; a possible D gene is TRBD1 (5 bases). CDR1 is MGHRA, CDR2 YSYEKL, per germline. This CDR3 is built from 16 residues. V was cut by 1 base and J by 7 bases, with 16 bases left in between. The chain's CDR3 is CASSQGRSDGGEKLFF. CDR3 coding DNA: TGCGCCAGCAGCCAAGGGCGGTCGGACGGGGGTGAAAAACTGTTTTTT.

The rearrangement joins TRBV5-1 to TRBJ2-6, with a possible D match to TRBD1 (5 bases). CDR1 and CDR2 (germline): SGHRS, YFSETQ. The CDR3 is 17 amino acids. With 0 bases removed from V and 4 bases from J, the gap between germline ends came to 14 bases. CDR3 in DNA: TGCGCCAGCAGCTTGGTTTCAGGCTCAGGGGGGGCCAACGTCCTGACTTTC. This sequence encodes CASSLVSGSGGANVLTF.

The V gene is TRBV28, the J gene TRBJ1-5, with 7 bases aligning to TRBD1. Germline CDR1 reads MDHEN; CDR2 reads SYDVKM. The CDR3 has 16 amino acids. J was trimmed by 4 bases and V by 5 bases; bases with no gene match: 11. The CDR3 spells CASSLAGGSANQPQHF. As DNA, the CDR3 is TGTGCCAGCAGTCTGGCAGGGGGAAGTGCTAATCAGCCCCAGCATTTT.

The V gene is TRBV9, the J gene TRBJ2-7, with 8 bases matching TRBD2. The germline CDR1 and CDR2 sequences are SGDLS and YYNGEE. The CDR3 covers 13 residues. The trim removed 3 bases at V and 3 bases at J, leaving 2 bases unmatched. The CDR3 spells CASSASGRYEQYF. Written as DNA, the CDR3 is TGTGCCAGCAGCGCTAGCGGGCGCTACGAGCAGTACTTC.

CDR3 DNA sequence: TGTGCCAGCAGCTTACAGGGGGCCGGCAATCAGCCCCAGCATTTT. Translated, it gives CASSLQGAGNQPQHF. The chain carries TRBV27 and TRBJ1-5; 9 bases match TRBD1. Germline CDR1 is MNHEY and CDR2 is SMNVEV (reference sequence). Trimming removed 6 bases from V and 2 bases from J; junction bases left unmatched: 5. The CDR3 consists of 15 residues.

The V gene is TRBV5-1, the J gene TRBJ2-3, with 12 bases that match TRBD2. CDR1 and CDR2 (germline): SGHRS, YFSETQ. This CDR3 region has 17 residues. V shed 3 bases and J 2 bases; nucleotides not matched to a gene: 7. CDR3 nucleotides: TGCGCCAGCAGCTATTCTGGACTAGCGGGGTTCACAGATACGCAGTATTTT. Translation gives CASSYSGLAGFTDTQYF.

The gene calls are TRBV6-5 and TRBJ2-7; no reliable D call. The germline V and J ends were trimmed by 9 bases and 0 bases, with 9 bases remaining between them. Per the germline V gene, CDR1 is MNHEY and CDR2 is SVGAGI. This CDR3 is built from 12 residues. The CDR3 DNA reads TGTGCCAGTCGTATTAGCTCCTACGAGCAGTACTTC. Encoded protein: CASRISSYEQYF.

The CDR3 DNA reads as TGTGCCAGTAGTAGACTAGCGGGGAGCACAGATACGCAGTATTTT. Amino acid sequence: CASSRLAGSTDTQYF. The chain recombines TRBV19 with TRBJ2-3, with 11 bases identical to TRBD2. Germline V gene data show CDR1 as LNHDA and CDR2 as SQIVND (reference sequence). With 4 bases clipped from V and 0 bases from J, the junction kept 0 bases outside the gene matches. This CDR3 comprises 15 residues.

V usage is TRBV18 and J usage is TRBJ1-6, with TRBD1 matching 9 bases. Per germline, CDR1 KGHSH and CDR2 LQKENI. After removal of 6 bases from V and 7 bases from J, the junction contained 7 bases not matched to a gene. CDR3 length: 15 residues. CDR3 loop: CASSLVGQGNSPLHF. CDR3 in DNA: TGTGCCAGCTCGCTTGTAGGACAGGGGAATTCACCCCTCCACTTT. Together with reference TRBV18 and TRBJ1-6, the CDR3 gives the full variable domain: NAGVMQNPRHLVRRRGQEARLRCSPMKGHSHVYWYRQLPEEGLKFMVYLQKENIIDESGMPKERFSAEFPKEGPSILRIQQVVRGDSAAYFCASSLVGQGNSPLHFGNGTRLTVT.

The gene calls are TRBV2 and TRBJ1-2; no definite D call. The CDR3 has 13 residues. Trimming cost V 5 bases and J 4 bases, with 11 bases left between them. Germline CDR1 reads SNHLY; CDR2 reads FYNNEI. The CDR3 DNA follows: TGTGCCAGCAGTCCTTATGAGGGCTATGGCTACACCTTC. It yields the protein CASSPYEGYGYTF.

The chain is built from TRBV2 and TRBJ2-5, with TRBD2 identical over 12 bases. CDR1 and CDR2 (germline): SNHLY, FYNNEI. Germline trimming cut 5 bases from V and 5 bases from J; bases unmatched to any gene: 6. This CDR3 spans 15 amino acids. CDR3 nucleotide sequence: TGTGCCAGCAGTCTCGGACTAGCGGGATTTGAGACCCAGTACTTC. Amino acids: CASSLGLAGFETQYF.

The V gene is TRBV28, the J gene TRBJ1-1; D possibly corresponds to TRBD1 (5 bases). CDR1 is MDHEN, CDR2 SYDVKM, per germline. V lost 6 bases and J lost 3, with 20 bases in between. The CDR3 covers 16 residues. The DNA of the CDR3 is TGTGCCAGCAGGGGCCAGGGTTTCCTTGGGGACACTGAAGCTTTCTTT. It specifies CASRGQGFLGDTEAFF.

The chain uses TRBV6-1 and TRBJ1-2; D is unresolved. The ends were cut back, 3 bases at V and 9 bases at J, with 11 bases in the middle. The CDR3 is made up of 12 amino acids. Germline CDR1 reads MNHNS; CDR2 reads SASEGT. CDR3 in DNA: TGTGCCAGCAGTGACGGTGACTTGTGCTACACCTTC. As protein: CASSDGDLCYTF.

V and J are TRBV3-1 (or the pseudogene TRBV3-2) and TRBJ1-6; tentatively, D is TRBD1 (6 bases). This CDR3 contains 13 residues. Per the germline V gene, CDR1 is LGHDT and CDR2 is YNNKEL (reference sequence). V was clipped by 1 base and J by 13 bases, with 11 bases between them. The CDR3 nucleotides read TGTGCCAGCAGCCAAGCCGGGACAACTCCCCTCCACTTT. Protein product: CASSQAGTTPLHF.

CDR3 region: CASSIFDFGGYTF. Written as DNA, the CDR3 is TGTGCCAGTAGTATCTTCGACTTCGGTGGCTACACCTTC. The chain is built from TRBV19 and TRBJ1-2; unclear D gene. Trimming shortened V by 3 bases and J by 7 bases, and 12 bases separated the two germline ends. The CDR3 consists of 13 residues. In germline, CDR1 is LNHDA, CDR2 SQIVND (reference sequence).

This clone was detected once. The chain combines TRBV6-6 with TRBJ1-2, with TRBD1 identical over 8 bases. J lost 4 bases, V lost 5 bases, and 6 bases had no gene match. There are 14 residues in the CDR3. Germline loops: CDR1 MNHNY, CDR2 SVGAGI (reference sequence). CDR3 in DNA: TGTGCCAGCAGTCACGACAGGGGAGGCTATGGCTACACCTTC. It encodes CASSHDRGGYGYTF.

This chain connects TRBV2 to TRBJ2-7, with TRBD2 matching 10 bases. With V trimmed by 4 bases and J by 6 bases, 15 bases remained unmatched. The CDR3 has 17 residues. The germline V gene has CDR1 SNHLY and CDR2 FYNNEI. The CDR3 sequence: CASSGTLTSGTLFEQYF. The CDR3 DNA follows: TGTGCCAGCAGTGGGACCCTAACTAGCGGGACTCTATTCGAGCAGTACTTC.

The chain has TRBV6-5 and TRBJ1-5, with 10 positions matching TRBD1. CDR3 size: 13 residues. CDR1 and CDR2 from the germline V gene are MNHEY and SVGAGI. V was pared by 6 bases and J by 7 bases, with 3 bases of the junction left unmatched. The CDR3 loop reads CASSGTGDQPQHF. The CDR3, as DNA: TGTGCCAGCAGCGGGACAGGGGACCAGCCCCAGCATTTT.